This TCR beta chain was identified in a study of blood T cell repertoires in COVID-19. Study-level information: The samples span acute and convalescent COVID-19 from the United States, Italy and Spain. T cells, B-cell-depleted T cells, or PBMCs supplied cDNA or gDNA.

This CDR3 has 15 residues. Trimming cost V 0 bases and J 4 bases, with 13 bases left between them. Per the germline V gene, CDR1 is SQVTM and CDR2 is ANQGSEA. In the original processing: Cell counts per sample came from amplifying reference gene primers. The data were produced by immunoSEQ multiplex PCR, yet TCRdb's version contains in-frame clones alone and is incomplete. From that table come the V and J calls and clone size; the DNA was used to work out D and trimming. The sample shows approximately 47,000 clones, 90% of them seen only once. This chain connects TRBV29-1 to TRBJ2-1, with a tentative D call TRBD2 (6 bases). Sequenced: peripheral blood. The receptor comes from a man in his 70s with active COVID-19. In DNA, the CDR3 is TGCAGCGTTGAAGATCAAAGGCTAGCGTACAATGAGCAGTTCTTC. Its translation is CSVEDQRLAYNEQFF.